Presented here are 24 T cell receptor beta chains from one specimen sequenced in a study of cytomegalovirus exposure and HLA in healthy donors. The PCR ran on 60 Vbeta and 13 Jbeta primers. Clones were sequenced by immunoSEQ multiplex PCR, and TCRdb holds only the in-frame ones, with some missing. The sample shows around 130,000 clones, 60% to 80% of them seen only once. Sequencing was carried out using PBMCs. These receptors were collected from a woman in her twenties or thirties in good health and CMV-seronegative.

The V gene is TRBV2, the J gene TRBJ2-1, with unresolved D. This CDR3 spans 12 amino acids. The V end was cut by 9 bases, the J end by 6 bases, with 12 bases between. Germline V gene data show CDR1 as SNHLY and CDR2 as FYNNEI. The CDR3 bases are TGTGCCAGAGCGAGTCGGGTCAATGAGCAGTTCTTC. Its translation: CARASRVNEQFF.

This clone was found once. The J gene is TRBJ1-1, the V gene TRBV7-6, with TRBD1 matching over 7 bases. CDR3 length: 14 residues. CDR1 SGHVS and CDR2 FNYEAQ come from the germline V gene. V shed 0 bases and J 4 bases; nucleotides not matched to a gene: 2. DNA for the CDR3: TGTGCCAGCAGCTTAGCGAGGGGGCTCACTGAAGCTTTCTTT. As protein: CASSLARGLTEAFF. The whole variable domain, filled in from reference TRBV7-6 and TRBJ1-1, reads GAGVSQSPRYKVTKRGQDVALRCDPISGHVSLYWYRQALGQGPEFLTYFNYEAQQDKSGLPNDRFSAERPEGSISTLTIQRTEQRDSAMYRCASSLARGLTEAFFGQGTRLTVV.

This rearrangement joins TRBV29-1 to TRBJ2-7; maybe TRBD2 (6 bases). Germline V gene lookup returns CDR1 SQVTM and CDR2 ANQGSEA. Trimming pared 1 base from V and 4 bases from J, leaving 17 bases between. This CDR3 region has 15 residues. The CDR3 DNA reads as TGCAGCGTTGAAGTCGTGACGTTCCGGGGGTACGAGCAGTACTTC. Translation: CSVEVVTFRGYEQYF.

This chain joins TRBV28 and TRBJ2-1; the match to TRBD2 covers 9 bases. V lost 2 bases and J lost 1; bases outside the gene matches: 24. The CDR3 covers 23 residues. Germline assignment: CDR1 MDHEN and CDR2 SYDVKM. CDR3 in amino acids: CASSLPRTSDTGNWADSYNEQFF. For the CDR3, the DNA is TGTGCCAGCAGTTTACCCAGGACTAGCGACACAGGAAATTGGGCCGATTCCTACAATGAGCAGTTCTTC.

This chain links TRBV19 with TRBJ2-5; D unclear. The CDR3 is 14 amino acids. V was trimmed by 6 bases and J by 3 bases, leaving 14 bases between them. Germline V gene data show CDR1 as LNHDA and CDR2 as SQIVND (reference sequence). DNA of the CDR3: TGTGCCAGTAGCTTCCCAGGCCGCGAAGAGACCCAGTACTTC. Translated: CASSFPGREETQYF.

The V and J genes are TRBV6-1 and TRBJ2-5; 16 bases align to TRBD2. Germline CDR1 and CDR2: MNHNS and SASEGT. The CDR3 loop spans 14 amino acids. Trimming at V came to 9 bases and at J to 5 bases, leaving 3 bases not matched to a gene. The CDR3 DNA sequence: TGTGCCAGGGGACTAGCGGGGGGGGGCGAGACCCAGTACTTC. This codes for CARGLAGGGETQYF.

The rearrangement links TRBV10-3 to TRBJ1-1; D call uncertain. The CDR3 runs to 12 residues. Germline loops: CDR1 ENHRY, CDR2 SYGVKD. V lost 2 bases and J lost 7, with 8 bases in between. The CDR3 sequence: CAISEMGDEAFF. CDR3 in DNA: TGTGCCATCAGTGAGATGGGCGATGAAGCTTTCTTT.

The CDR3 sequence is CSARVSETQYF. The CDR3 coding sequence is TGCAGTGCTAGAGTCTCAGAGACCCAGTACTTC. V usage is TRBV20-1 and J usage is TRBJ2-5; D is undetermined. CDR1 and CDR2 (germline): DFQATT, SNEGSKA (reference sequence). CDR3 length: 11 residues. Trimming removed 1 base at V and 4 bases at J, with 4 bases between.

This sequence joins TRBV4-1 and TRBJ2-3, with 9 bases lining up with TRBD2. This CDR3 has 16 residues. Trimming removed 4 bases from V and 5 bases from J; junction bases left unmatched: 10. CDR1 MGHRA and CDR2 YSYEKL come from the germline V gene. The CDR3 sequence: CASSPQSTSGRDTQYF. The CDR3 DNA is TGCGCCAGCAGCCCTCAATCCACTAGCGGGCGAGATACGCAGTATTTT.

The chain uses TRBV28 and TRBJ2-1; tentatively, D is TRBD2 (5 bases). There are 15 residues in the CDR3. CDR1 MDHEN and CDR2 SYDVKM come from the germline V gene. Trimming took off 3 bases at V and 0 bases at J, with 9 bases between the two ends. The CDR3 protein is CASSLIGSSYNEQFF. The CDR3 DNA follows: TGTGCCAGCAGTTTGATAGGGAGCTCCTACAATGAGCAGTTCTTC.

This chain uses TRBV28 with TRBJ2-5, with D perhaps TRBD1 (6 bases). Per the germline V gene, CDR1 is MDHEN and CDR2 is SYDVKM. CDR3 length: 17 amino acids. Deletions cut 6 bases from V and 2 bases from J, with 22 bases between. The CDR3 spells CASSSRLRTDKQETQYF. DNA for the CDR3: TGTGCCAGCAGCTCAAGGTTGAGGACAGATAAGCAAGAGACCCAGTACTTC.

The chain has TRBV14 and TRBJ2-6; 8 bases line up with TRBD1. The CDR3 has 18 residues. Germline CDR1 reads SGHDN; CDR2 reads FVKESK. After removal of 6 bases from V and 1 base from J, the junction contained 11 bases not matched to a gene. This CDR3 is CASRPGTGTSSGANVLTF. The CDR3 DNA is TGTGCCAGCAGGCCCGGGACAGGTACTTCTTCTGGGGCCAACGTCCTGACTTTC.

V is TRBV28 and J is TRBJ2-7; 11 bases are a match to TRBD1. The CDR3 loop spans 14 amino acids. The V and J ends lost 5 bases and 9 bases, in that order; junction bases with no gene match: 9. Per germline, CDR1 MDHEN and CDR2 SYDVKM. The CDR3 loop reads CASSPGTGGWWQYV. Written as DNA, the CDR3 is TGTGCCAGCAGTCCCGGGACAGGGGGTTGGTGGCAGTACGTC.

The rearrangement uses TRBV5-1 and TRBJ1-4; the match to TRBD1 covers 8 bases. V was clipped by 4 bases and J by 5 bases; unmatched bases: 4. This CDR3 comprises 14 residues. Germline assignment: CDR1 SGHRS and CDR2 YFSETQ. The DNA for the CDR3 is TGCGCCAGCAGCGGCAGGGGGCCAAATGAAAAACTGTTTTTT. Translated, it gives CASSGRGPNEKLFF.

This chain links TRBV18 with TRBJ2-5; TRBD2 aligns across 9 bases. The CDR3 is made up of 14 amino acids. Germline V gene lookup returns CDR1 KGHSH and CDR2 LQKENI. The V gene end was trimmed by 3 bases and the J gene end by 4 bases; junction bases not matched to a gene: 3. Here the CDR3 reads CASSPQAGGETQYF. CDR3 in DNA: TGTGCCAGCTCACCCCAAGCGGGGGGAGAGACCCAGTACTTC.

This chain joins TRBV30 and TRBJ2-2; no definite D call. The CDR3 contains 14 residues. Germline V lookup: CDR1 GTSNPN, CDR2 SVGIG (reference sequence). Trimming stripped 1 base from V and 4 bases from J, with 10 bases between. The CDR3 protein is CAWSALVPTGELFF. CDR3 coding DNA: TGTGCCTGGAGTGCTCTAGTTCCCACCGGGGAGCTGTTTTTT.

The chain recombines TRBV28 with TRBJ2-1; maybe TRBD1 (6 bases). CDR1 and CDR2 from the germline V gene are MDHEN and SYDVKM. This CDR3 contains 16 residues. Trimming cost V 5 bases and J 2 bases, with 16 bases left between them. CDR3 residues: CASSTTGTPAYNEQFF. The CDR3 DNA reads TGTGCCAGCAGTACCACCGGGACACCTGCCTACAATGAGCAGTTCTTC.

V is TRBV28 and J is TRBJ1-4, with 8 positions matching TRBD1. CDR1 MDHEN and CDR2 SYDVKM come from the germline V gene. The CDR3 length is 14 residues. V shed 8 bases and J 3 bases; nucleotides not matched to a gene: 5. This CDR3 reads CASLTGASNEKLFF. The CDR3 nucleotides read TGTGCCAGCTTGACAGGGGCCTCTAATGAAAAACTGTTTTTT.

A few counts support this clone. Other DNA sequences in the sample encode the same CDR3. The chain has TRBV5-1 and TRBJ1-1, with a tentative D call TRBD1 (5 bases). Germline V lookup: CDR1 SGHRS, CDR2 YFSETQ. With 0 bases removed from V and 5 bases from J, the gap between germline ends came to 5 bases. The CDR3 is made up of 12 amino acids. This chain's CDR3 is CASSLDRTEAFF. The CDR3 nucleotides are TGCGCCAGCAGCTTGGACAGGACTGAAGCTTTCTTT.

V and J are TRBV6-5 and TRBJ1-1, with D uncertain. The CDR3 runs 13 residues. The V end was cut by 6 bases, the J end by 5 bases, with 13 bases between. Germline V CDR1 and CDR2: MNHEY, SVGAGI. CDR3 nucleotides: TGTGCCAGCAGACAGTCCATGGGTACTGAAGCTTTCTTT. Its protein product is CASRQSMGTEAFF.

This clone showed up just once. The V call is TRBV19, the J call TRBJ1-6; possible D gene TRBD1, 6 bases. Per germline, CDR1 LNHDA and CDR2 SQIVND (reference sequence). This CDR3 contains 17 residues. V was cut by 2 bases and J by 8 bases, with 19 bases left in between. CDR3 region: CASSIRHRAQPDSPLHF. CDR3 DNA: TGTGCCAGTAGTATACGTCACAGGGCCCAACCTGATTCACCCCTCCACTTT.

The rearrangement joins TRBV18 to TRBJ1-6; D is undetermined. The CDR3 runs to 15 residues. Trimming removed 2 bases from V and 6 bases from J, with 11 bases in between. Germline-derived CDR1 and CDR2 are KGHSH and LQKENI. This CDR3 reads CASSPGRLINSPLHF. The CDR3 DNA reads TGTGCCAGCTCACCAGGTCGGTTAATTAATTCACCCCTCCACTTT.

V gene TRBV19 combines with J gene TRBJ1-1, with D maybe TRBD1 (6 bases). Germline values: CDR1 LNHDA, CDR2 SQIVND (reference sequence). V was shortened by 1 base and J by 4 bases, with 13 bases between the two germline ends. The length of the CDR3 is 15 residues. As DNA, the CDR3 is TGTGCCAGTAGTATAGCCCGGACAGCAGCCACTGAAGCTTTCTTT. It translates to CASSIARTAATEAFF.

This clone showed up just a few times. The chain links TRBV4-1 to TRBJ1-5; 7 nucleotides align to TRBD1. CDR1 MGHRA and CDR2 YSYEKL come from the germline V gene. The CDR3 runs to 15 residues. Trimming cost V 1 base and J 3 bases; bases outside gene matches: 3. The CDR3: CASSQGGTANQPQHF. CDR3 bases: TGCGCCAGCAGCCAAGGAGGGACAGCCAATCAGCCCCAGCATTTT.